A single sample is the source of the 21 T cell receptor beta chains below, sequenced in a study of blood T cell repertoires in COVID-19. Assay used: immunoSEQ multiplex PCR; TCRdb lists only in-frame clones, some missing. Of 70,000 or so clones listed, 79% are singletons. The sample was peripheral blood. These receptors originate from a man in his fifties or sixties with acute or convalescent COVID-19.

The chain links TRBV28 to TRBJ1-1; D uncertain. Trimming pared 5 bases from V and 0 bases from J, leaving 7 bases between. CDR3 length: 13 residues. CDR1 MDHEN and CDR2 SYDVKM come from the germline V gene. Here the CDR3 DNA reads TGTGCCAGCAGTCCTTCTTTGAACACTGAAGCTTTCTTT. Encoded protein: CASSPSLNTEAFF.

The chain uses TRBV6-5 and TRBJ1-2; TRBD1 aligns across 11 bases. V shed 6 bases and J 4 bases; nucleotides not matched to a gene: 7. The germline V gene has CDR1 MNHEY and CDR2 SVGAGI. This CDR3 spans 15 amino acids. CDR3 protein: CASSRSGTGGYGYTF. CDR3 nucleotides: TGTGCCAGCAGCCGATCCGGGACAGGGGGCTATGGCTACACCTTC.

The chain joins TRBV4-3 to TRBJ1-6, with unresolved D. Trimming removed 1 base at V and 10 bases at J, with 14 bases between. CDR1 and CDR2 (germline): LGHNA, YSLEER. CDR3 length: 15 amino acids. The CDR3 coding sequence is TGCGCCAGCAGCCAAGCGAAAAGCGGTGGCTCACCCCTCCACTTT. Protein product: CASSQAKSGGSPLHF.

J is TRBJ2-7 and V is TRBV7-9; D is perhaps TRBD1 (7 bases). The V gene's germline CDR1 is SEHNR and CDR2 FQNEAQ (reference sequence). This CDR3 has 14 residues. V lost 5 bases to trimming and J lost 1 base, with 12 bases between them. The CDR3 DNA follows: TGTGCCAGCAGCGAACAGGGGACTTCCTACGAGCAGTACTTC. Translated, it gives CASSEQGTSYEQYF. Complete variable domain (other parts from reference TRBV7-9 and TRBJ2-7): DTGVSQNPRHKITKRGQNVTFRCDPISEHNRLYWYRQTLGQGPEFLTYFQNEAQLEKSRLLSDRFSAERPKGSFSTLEIQRTEQGDSAMYLCASSEQGTSYEQYFGPGTRLTVT.

Only one count was recorded for this clone. The V call is TRBV28, the J call TRBJ1-5; tentatively, D is TRBD1 (5 bases). CDR1 is MDHEN and CDR2 is SYDVKM in the germline V gene. Trimming shortened V by 7 bases and J by 4 bases, and 17 bases separated the two germline ends. The CDR3 loop spans 15 amino acids. CDR3 in DNA: TGTGCCAGCACCCCGGGGCGGGGCTTTAATCAGCCCCAGCATTTT. Translation gives CASTPGRGFNQPQHF.

The chain carries TRBV11-2 and TRBJ1-6; TRBD1 might be the D (6 bases). Germline CDR1 reads SGHAT; CDR2 reads FQNNGV. CDR3 length equals 15 residues. V shed 5 bases and J shed 6 bases, with 14 bases lying between them. DNA of the CDR3: TGTGCCAGCAGCACCATACAGGGCACTAATTCACCCCTCCACTTT. Its translation: CASSTIQGTNSPLHF.

The chain is built from TRBV6-5 and TRBJ1-5; no clear D. Trimming removed 11 bases at V and 4 bases at J, with 18 bases between. CDR1 is MNHEY and CDR2 is SVGAGI in the germline V gene. CDR3 size: 14 residues. CDR3 coding DNA: TGTGCCTGCGGGGATGGGGAACTTAATCAGCCCCAGCATTTT. Residues: CACGDGELNQPQHF.

V is TRBV29-1 and J is TRBJ2-3; 13 bases agree with TRBD2. The CDR3 contains 18 residues. With 5 bases clipped from V and 2 bases from J, the junction kept 13 bases outside the gene matches. Looked up from germline, CDR1 is SQVTM and CDR2 is ANQGSEA. CDR3 residues: CSVWNPSTSGGYTDTQYF. CDR3 sequence (DNA): TGCAGCGTTTGGAACCCATCGACTAGCGGGGGGTACACAGATACGCAGTATTTT.

The chain recombines TRBV5-8 with TRBJ2-1; no firm D call. The germline V and J ends were trimmed by 7 bases and 2 bases, with 13 bases remaining between them. The CDR3 is made up of 14 amino acids. Germline V lookup: CDR1 SGHTS, CDR2 YDEGEE. The CDR3, as DNA: TGTGCCAGCTCCCTCCGGAGCCCCTACAATGAGCAGTTCTTC. It yields the protein CASSLRSPYNEQFF. Supplemented by reference TRBV5-8 and TRBJ2-1, the full variable domain reads EAGVTQSPTHLIKTRGQQATLRCSPISGHTSVYWYQQALGLGLQFLLWYDEGEERNRGNFPPRFSGRQFPNYSSELNVNALELEDSALYLCASSLRSPYNEQFFGPGTRLTVL.

V is TRBV6-6 and J is TRBJ1-5; possibly TRBD1 for D (6 bases). Germline V lookup: CDR1 MNHNY, CDR2 SVGAGI (reference sequence). V was clipped by 0 bases and J by 11 bases, with 11 bases between them. The CDR3 length is 13 residues. The CDR3 coding sequence is TGTGCCAGCAGTTACTCTGACAGGCTCTCCCAGCATTTT. Its protein is CASSYSDRLSQHF.

The chain employs TRBV9 and TRBJ2-5, with D perhaps TRBD1 (6 bases). V was shortened by 4 bases and J by 4 bases, with 11 bases between the two germline ends. The germline CDR1 and CDR2 sequences are SGDLS and YYNGEE. This CDR3 is built from 13 residues. The CDR3 is CASSSDSGETQYF. CDR3 DNA: TGTGCCAGCAGCTCGGACAGCGGAGAGACCCAGTACTTC.

This clone occurred many times. The rearrangement joins TRBV18 to TRBJ1-1, with D possibly being TRBD1 (6 bases). CDR3 size: 14 residues. Germline assignment: CDR1 KGHSH and CDR2 LQKENI. The V gene lost 2 bases and the J gene lost 2 bases, with 9 bases spanning the gap. CDR3 sequence: CASSPGTHNTEAFF. The CDR3 DNA is TGTGCCAGCTCACCAGGGACACATAACACTGAAGCTTTCTTT.

The rearrangement uses TRBV11-3 and TRBJ2-1; 7 nucleotides agree with TRBD1. Per the germline V gene, CDR1 is SGHNT and CDR2 is YENEEA. The CDR3 length is 16 residues. With 3 bases clipped from V and 0 bases from J, the junction kept 5 bases outside the gene matches. DNA of the CDR3: TGTGCCAGCAGCTTGGCAGGGGGAAGCTCCTACAATGAGCAGTTCTTC. It yields the protein CASSLAGGSSYNEQFF.

Here the CDR3 reads CASSYGQEYGYTF. The CDR3 DNA sequence: TGTGCCAGCAGTTACGGACAGGAGTATGGCTACACCTTC. The gene calls are TRBV6-2 or TRBV6-3 and TRBJ1-2; 7 bases match TRBD1. The CDR3 is made up of 13 amino acids. Looked up from germline, CDR1 is MNHEY and CDR2 is SVGEGT. V was pared by 2 bases and J by 5 bases, with 2 bases of the junction left unmatched.

This clone came up once. The V gene is TRBV7-2, the J gene TRBJ2-1, with D tentatively TRBD1 (6 bases). Trimming pared 6 bases from V and 0 bases from J, leaving 15 bases between. Germline CDR1 SGHTA, CDR2 FQGNSA. CDR3 length: 16 residues. For the CDR3, the DNA is TGTGCCAGCAGGGCTCAGGGGACGAGCTCCTACAATGAGCAGTTCTTC. Its translation is CASRAQGTSSYNEQFF.

The rearrangement uses TRBV7-9 and TRBJ2-3; TRBD2 matches at 8 bases. The J segment lost 3 bases and the V segment lost 5 bases, leaving 10 bases of the junction unmatched. The CDR3 totals 16 residues. Germline lookup yields CDR1 SEHNR and CDR2 FQNEAQ (reference sequence). This CDR3 is CASSPQDSGGTDTQYF. CDR3 sequence (DNA): TGTGCCAGCAGCCCCCAGGACAGCGGGGGAACAGATACGCAGTATTTT.

The J gene is TRBJ2-3, the V gene TRBV6-2 or TRBV6-3; 16 bases match TRBD2. Germline V gene data show CDR1 as MNHEY and CDR2 as SVGEGT. The CDR3 covers 21 residues. The V segment lost 5 bases and the J segment 0 bases; nucleotides outside the gene matches: 14. The CDR3 sequence: CASSQLAGLAGGSSSTDTQYF. In nucleotides, the CDR3 is TGTGCCAGCAGTCAACTTGCGGGACTAGCGGGGGGGTCCTCTAGCACAGATACGCAGTATTTT.

The chain recombines TRBV7-3 with TRBJ1-6; D is undetermined. The V gene's germline CDR1 is SGHTA and CDR2 FQGTGA. This CDR3 contains 16 residues. Trimming removed 1 base from V and 0 bases from J, with 7 bases in between. Written as DNA, the CDR3 is TGTGCCAGCAGCTTAATGCCGGGCTCCTATAATTCACCCCTCCACTTT. Protein sequence: CASSLMPGSYNSPLHF.

The chain joins TRBV4-3 to TRBJ1-4; D gene unclear. The CDR3 is 16 amino acids. Germline values: CDR1 LGHNA, CDR2 YSLEER. Trimming left V 0 bases short and J 5 bases short, with 13 bases between. CDR3 DNA sequence: TGCGCCAGCAGCCAAGATGGCACGGCAGGCAATGAAAAACTGTTTTTT. This encodes CASSQDGTAGNEKLFF.

The CDR3 DNA follows: TGTGCCAGCAGCAGGGGTTTCAGGACTGAAGCTTTCTTT. Translating it yields CASSRGFRTEAFF. The rearrangement uses TRBV11-3 and TRBJ1-1, with D perhaps TRBD1 (5 bases). Trimming cost V 5 bases and J 5 bases, with 12 bases left between them. The CDR3 totals 13 residues. Germline loops: CDR1 SGHNT, CDR2 YENEEA.

This sequence joins TRBV13 and TRBJ1-2, with 7 bases identical to TRBD1. This CDR3 has 14 residues. Unmatched junction bases numbered 1, after V lost 2 bases and J lost 1 base. Germline V gives CDR1 PRHDT, CDR2 FYEKMQ (reference sequence). CDR3 DNA sequence: TGTGCCAGCAGCTTAACAGGGGTTAACTATGGCTACACCTTC. It codes for CASSLTGVNYGYTF.